These 31 T cell receptor beta chains were sequenced from one sample in a study of blood T cell repertoires in COVID-19. Some clones are missing from TCRdb's copy, which holds only in-frame ones; the method was immunoSEQ multiplex PCR. The profile shows 35,000 to 45,000 clones, approximately 91% of them singletons. The sample taken for sequencing was peripheral blood. These TCRs come from a man between 70 and 80 years old with acute or convalescent COVID-19.

CDR3 sequence: CASRSGQGDETQYF. CDR3 in DNA: TGTGCCAGCAGGTCGGGACAGGGGGACGAGACCCAGTACTTC. The rearrangement links TRBV2 to TRBJ2-5; 11 bases map to TRBD1. Looked up from germline, CDR1 is SNHLY and CDR2 is FYNNEI. Germline trimming cut 6 bases from V and 5 bases from J; bases unmatched to any gene: 5. The CDR3 loop spans 14 amino acids.

In regard to this clone: At one end, the junction sequence differs from germline, possibly due to a read error. The chain couples TRBV18 to TRBJ1-5; 8 bases are shared with TRBD1. CDR3 length equals 14 residues. Germline loops: CDR1 KGHSH, CDR2 LQKENI. Here the CDR3 DNA reads TGTGCCAGCTCGCCACAGGGGGTGGCTCAGCCCCAGCATTTT. This translates into CASSPQGVAQPQHF.

The chain recombines TRBV29-1 with TRBJ2-2, with D possibly matching TRBD2 (5 bases). Germline V lookup: CDR1 SQVTM, CDR2 ANQGSEA. V lost 3 bases and J lost 1, with 21 bases in between. This CDR3 has 18 amino acids. The CDR3 DNA sequence: TGCAGCGTTGATCGTAGCGATTGGTACAGACTGAACACCGGGGAGCTGTTTTTT. Encoded protein: CSVDRSDWYRLNTGELFF.

The chain couples TRBV3-1 (or the pseudogene TRBV3-2) to TRBJ1-2, with D tentatively TRBD1 (5 bases). Per the germline V gene, CDR1 is LGHDT and CDR2 is YNNKEL (reference sequence). Trimming cost V 0 bases and J 6 bases, with 17 bases left between them. CDR3 size: 16 residues. The CDR3 nucleotides read TGTGCCAGCAGCCAAGAAAGTTCGCGGGGGAGGAATGGCTACACCTTC. Its protein is CASSQESSRGRNGYTF.

Here the CDR3 DNA reads TGTGCCAGTAGTATCGGACGGGACAGGGGGCCCAAAAACATTCAGTACTTC. This codes for CASSIGRDRGPKNIQYF. The V gene is TRBV19, the J gene TRBJ2-4; 12 bases match TRBD1. Losses at the gene ends were 3 bases for V and 2 bases for J; bases not matched to a gene: 5. CDR1 is LNHDA, CDR2 SQIVND, per germline (reference sequence). CDR3 length: 17 residues.

The chain combines TRBV7-2 with TRBJ1-2; D is unresolved. Trimming pared 5 bases from V and 5 bases from J, leaving 12 bases between. Germline loops: CDR1 SGHTA, CDR2 FQGNSA. The CDR3 contains 13 residues. The CDR3: CASSPLTGYGYTF. The CDR3 DNA sequence: TGTGCCAGCAGCCCCCTCACGGGGTATGGCTACACCTTC.

The chain carries TRBV5-4 and TRBJ2-7, with D maybe TRBD2 (6 bases). Germline CDR1 is SGHNT and CDR2 is YYREEE (reference sequence). The CDR3 sequence is 15 residues long. Trimming removed 2 bases at V and 2 bases at J, with 14 bases between. The CDR3, as DNA: TGTGCCAGCAGCTTTAAGGCGGGATTACCCTACGAGCAGTACTTC. Protein: CASSFKAGLPYEQYF.

This clone showed up just once. V is TRBV25-1 and J is TRBJ2-7; 8 bases agree with TRBD1. There are 14 residues in the CDR3. Trimming at V came to 10 bases and at J to 3 bases, leaving 11 bases not matched to a gene. Germline values: CDR1 MGHDK, CDR2 SYGVNS. The CDR3 nucleotides read TGTGCCACCTCCCCCGGACAGGGCCTCTACGAGCAGTACTTC. This gives the protein CATSPGQGLYEQYF.

A few counts support this clone. The chain links TRBV2 to TRBJ1-3, with D possibly being TRBD1 (6 bases). Germline loops: CDR1 SNHLY, CDR2 FYNNEI. The CDR3 consists of 14 residues. The ends were cut back, 9 bases at V and 2 bases at J, with 14 bases in the middle. The CDR3 loop is CASKAQGPGNTIYF. The DNA for the CDR3 is TGTGCCAGTAAAGCACAGGGCCCTGGAAACACCATATATTTT.

V gene TRBV6-5 combines with J gene TRBJ2-4, with 7 bases that match TRBD1. With 4 bases clipped from V and 5 bases from J, the junction kept 5 bases outside the gene matches. The CDR3 is 14 amino acids. Germline V gene data show CDR1 as MNHEY and CDR2 as SVGAGI. The CDR3 region is CASSLLRGQNIQYF. The CDR3, as DNA: TGTGCCAGCAGTTTATTAAGGGGGCAAAACATTCAGTACTTC.

V is TRBV9 and J is TRBJ2-7; tentative D call: TRBD1 (6 bases). CDR3 length equals 15 residues. Germline CDR1 SGDLS, CDR2 YYNGEE. Trimming stripped 0 bases from V and 0 bases from J, with 10 bases between. The CDR3: CASSVGAGDSYEQYF. The DNA of the CDR3 is TGTGCCAGCAGCGTAGGGGCAGGGGACTCCTACGAGCAGTACTTC.

The chain couples TRBV5-1 to TRBJ2-3; 8 bases are shared with TRBD2. There are 15 residues in the CDR3. J was trimmed by 2 bases and V by 0 bases; bases with no gene match: 2. Germline CDR1 reads SGHRS; CDR2 reads YFSETQ. The CDR3 is CASSLAGGYTDTQYF. The DNA of the CDR3 is TGCGCCAGCAGCTTGGCGGGAGGGTACACAGATACGCAGTATTTT.

V and J are TRBV5-1 and TRBJ1-6, with a tentative D call TRBD1 (6 bases). Trimming took off 0 bases at V and 5 bases at J, with 9 bases between the two ends. This CDR3 is 15 amino acids long. The germline V gene encodes CDR1 SGHRS and CDR2 YFSETQ. The chain's CDR3 is CASSLEAGDNSPLHF. CDR3 sequence (DNA): TGCGCCAGCAGCTTGGAGGCAGGGGATAATTCACCCCTCCACTTT.

V and J are TRBV11-2 and TRBJ2-2; 8 bases are shared with TRBD1. The V gene's germline CDR1 is SGHAT and CDR2 FQNNGV. V trimming: 5 bases; J trimming: 1 base; junction bases outside the gene matches: 3. CDR3 size: 15 residues. CDR3 coding DNA: TGTGCCAGCAGCCTGGGGACAGGGAACACCGGGGAGCTGTTTTTT. Translation gives CASSLGTGNTGELFF.

The rearrangement uses TRBV7-2 and TRBJ2-1; 15 nucleotides line up with TRBD2. Germline V CDR1 and CDR2: SGHTA, FQGNSA. Losses at the gene ends were 5 bases for V and 0 bases for J; bases not matched to a gene: 8. This CDR3 region has 19 residues. Written as DNA, the CDR3 is TGTGCCAGCAGCCAAACCGGGACTAGCGGGAGGAGCTCCTACAATGAGCAGTTCTTC. Protein sequence: CASSQTGTSGRSSYNEQFF.

The rearrangement uses TRBV7-9 and TRBJ1-2; D remains ambiguous. This CDR3 contains 15 residues. Germline-derived CDR1 and CDR2 are SEHNR and FQNEAQ (reference sequence). Trimming stripped 2 bases from V and 3 bases from J, with 13 bases between. Here the CDR3 reads CASSLKLTLYYGYTF. The CDR3 nucleotides are TGTGCCAGCAGCTTAAAGCTAACTCTCTACTATGGCTACACCTTC.

This clone is medium-sized (0.01 to 0.1%). The junction departs from germline at one end; a sequencing error may be responsible. In the same sample, other DNA sequences code for this CDR3. This sequence joins TRBV9 and TRBJ2-5, with 9 bases that match TRBD2. Germline values: CDR1 SGDLS, CDR2 YYNGEE. This CDR3 comprises 15 residues. As DNA, the CDR3 is TGTGCCCGCAGCGGCGGGGGGGGGCCCCAAGAGACCCAGTACTTC. Protein product: CARSGGGGPQETQYF.

The chain carries TRBV29-1 and TRBJ2-7; 8 positions agree with TRBD1. The CDR3 contains 15 residues. Germline trimming cut 7 bases from V and 3 bases from J; bases unmatched to any gene: 14. Germline CDR1 SQVTM, CDR2 ANQGSEA. The CDR3 here is CSATRPGQAFYEQYF. CDR3 nucleotide sequence: TGCAGCGCCACCCGACCGGGACAGGCGTTCTACGAGCAGTACTTC.

The chain couples TRBV2 to TRBJ1-2; the D is unclear. The CDR3 extends over 13 amino acids. Germline CDR1 is SNHLY and CDR2 is FYNNEI. V lost 6 bases to trimming and J lost 4 bases, with 12 bases between them. CDR3 sequence: CASSGSGPYGYTF. The CDR3 DNA follows: TGTGCCAGCAGCGGGTCCGGCCCCTATGGCTACACCTTC.

CDR3 region: CASTEGTWNRYTF. CDR3 coding DNA: TGTGCCAGCACCGAGGGCACTTGGAATCGCTACACCTTC. The chain employs TRBV6-5 and TRBJ1-2; D is ambiguous. V was cut by 7 bases and J by 9 bases, with 18 bases left in between. This CDR3 region has 13 residues. The germline V gene has CDR1 MNHEY and CDR2 SVGAGI.

The chain carries TRBV2 and TRBJ1-2; D is unclear. Trimming shortened V by 6 bases and J by 0 bases, and 14 bases separated the two germline ends. CDR1 is SNHLY and CDR2 is FYNNEI in the germline V gene. The CDR3 is made up of 15 amino acids. CDR3 region: CASSDANAANYGYTF. As DNA, the CDR3 is TGTGCCAGCAGCGACGCAAACGCGGCTAACTATGGCTACACCTTC.

The sample holds a few counts of this clone. The chain joins TRBV6-6 to TRBJ2-5, with D tentatively TRBD2 (6 bases). The CDR3 loop spans 18 amino acids. Germline V lookup: CDR1 MNHNY, CDR2 SVGAGI (reference sequence). Trimming stripped 5 bases from V and 1 base from J, with 23 bases between. CDR3 coding DNA: TGTGCCAGCAGTCTCCACTATGGACTCGCGGGGTCCCAAGAGACCCAGTACTTC. It specifies CASSLHYGLAGSQETQYF.

This chain connects TRBV7-2 to TRBJ2-7; a weak D match, TRBD2 (5 bases). This CDR3 comprises 15 residues. Trimming took off 2 bases at V and 0 bases at J, with 11 bases between the two ends. From germline, CDR1 is SGHTA and CDR2 FQGNSA. Here the CDR3 DNA reads TGTGCCAGCAGCTTAAAGAAAGGGAGCTCCTACGAGCAGTACTTC. It specifies CASSLKKGSSYEQYF.

The chain has TRBV5-4 and TRBJ2-1; possibly TRBD2 for D (5 bases). The germline CDR1 and CDR2 sequences are SGHNT and YYREEE (reference sequence). The CDR3 contains 15 residues. V gave up 0 bases and J gave up 6 bases, with 13 bases separating them. The CDR3 bases are TGTGCCAGCAGCTTGGACCCTAGCCCTGCCAATGAGCAGTTCTTC. Translating gives CASSLDPSPANEQFF.

The genes are TRBV11-3 and TRBJ2-5; D is possibly TRBD2 (5 bases). Trimming stripped 0 bases from V and 7 bases from J, with 12 bases between. Germline CDR1 reads SGHNT; CDR2 reads YENEEA. This CDR3 has 14 amino acids. The CDR3 reads CASSLDAGIGTQYF. CDR3 sequence (DNA): TGTGCCAGCAGCTTAGACGCCGGGATTGGGACCCAGTACTTC.

V gene TRBV2 combines with J gene TRBJ1-6; weak D call: TRBD1 (6 bases). Germline V gene lookup returns CDR1 SNHLY and CDR2 FYNNEI. V dropped 8 bases and J dropped 7 bases, with 18 bases sitting between them. The CDR3 loop spans 15 amino acids. The CDR3 DNA sequence: TGTGCCAGCGCGGAGGACAGCAGGCGGAATTCACCCCTCCACTTT. Translation gives CASAEDSRRNSPLHF.

The rearrangement uses TRBV7-2 and TRBJ2-1; 7 positions agree with TRBD2. The CDR3 consists of 16 residues. With 0 bases clipped from V and 10 bases from J, the junction kept 12 bases outside the gene matches. The germline gives CDR1 SGHTA, CDR2 FQGNSA. CDR3 sequence reads: CASSLAWRESSREQFF. In nucleotides, the CDR3 is TGTGCCAGCAGCTTAGCGTGGCGGGAGTCGTCTCGGGAGCAGTTCTTC.

The chain couples TRBV18 to TRBJ2-5; tentatively, D is TRBD2 (6 bases). CDR1 and CDR2 from the germline V gene are KGHSH and LQKENI. Between the trimmed V and J ends, which lost 5 bases and 2 bases, there was a span of 12 bases. The CDR3 is made up of 14 amino acids. The CDR3 DNA sequence: TGTGCCAGCTCATCGCCGGGACTTCAAGAGACCCAGTACTTC. It encodes CASSSPGLQETQYF.

The chain combines TRBV7-3 with TRBJ2-3, with 8 bases matching TRBD2. Trimming took 2 bases from V and 4 from J; bases not matched to a gene: 5. Looked up from germline, CDR1 is SGHTA and CDR2 is FQGTGA. The CDR3 is 15 residues long. CDR3 DNA: TGTGCCAGCAGCTTACCGGCGGGAGGATCAGATACGCAGTATTTT. Protein: CASSLPAGGSDTQYF.

V usage is TRBV6-6 and J usage is TRBJ1-2, with 8 positions matching TRBD1. V shed 7 bases, J shed 5 bases, and the junction held 6 bases outside the gene matches. Germline lookup yields CDR1 MNHNY and CDR2 SVGAGI (reference sequence). This CDR3 is built from 13 residues. The CDR3 nucleotides read TGTGCCAGCAACCCGGACAGGGAGTATGGCTACACCTTC. It is translated as CASNPDREYGYTF.

The chain carries TRBV28 and TRBJ2-2; 10 bases align to TRBD2. Unmatched junction bases numbered 3, after V lost 3 bases and J lost 2 bases. Germline loops: CDR1 MDHEN, CDR2 SYDVKM. This CDR3 is 16 amino acids long. Here the CDR3 reads CASSFGLAANTGELFF. CDR3 nucleotides: TGTGCCAGCAGTTTTGGACTAGCGGCAAACACCGGGGAGCTGTTTTTT.